The sequence of this T cell receptor (beta chain) was determined in a study of blood T cells in healthy people across ages. CDR3 size: 14 residues. The ends were cut back, 5 bases at V and 0 bases at J, with 11 bases in the middle. Germline V gene data show CDR1 as DFQATT and CDR2 as SNEGSKA (reference sequence). A second roughly 7 to 11 cycle PCR used barcoded and J-beta primers. TCRdb independently ran MiXCR on the 5' RACE reads; one entry per CDR3 protein. This table has more than 700,000 distinct CDR3 sequences, 53% appearing once. Material: blood. V usage is TRBV20-1 and J usage is TRBJ2-4, with D maybe TRBD2 (7 bases). The sequence derives from an elderly man in good health. CDR3 loop: CSASRGAAKNIQYF. The CDR3 nucleotides read TGCAGTGCTTCTCGGGGGGCAGCCAAAAACATTCAGTACTTC.